This TCR beta chain was sequenced during a study of cytomegalovirus exposure and HLA in healthy donors. With 60 Vbeta and 13 Jbeta primers, the PCR was carried out. This table comes from immunoSEQ multiplex PCR, and its TCRdb copy is limited to in-frame clones, with some not included. The repertoire holds fewer than 200,000 clones, with around 80% as singletons. The sequence was collected from a female donor in good health and CMV-seronegative. Sequenced: PBMCs.

The CDR3 DNA reads as TGTGCCAGCCGCGAACGACAGGGTTACAATTCACCCCTCCACTTT. Its translation: CASRERQGYNSPLHF. The chain employs TRBV19 and TRBJ1-6, with TRBD1 matching 7 bases. The length of the CDR3 is 15 residues. The V gene's germline CDR1 is LNHDA and CDR2 SQIVND (reference sequence). Trimming at V came to 9 bases and at J to 7 bases, leaving 12 bases not matched to a gene. Supplemented by reference TRBV19 and TRBJ1-6, the full variable domain reads DGGITQSPKYLFRKEGQNVTLSCEQNLNHDAMYWYRQDPGQGLRLIYYSQIVNDFQKGDIAEGYSVSREKKESFPLTVTSAQKNPTAFYLCASRERQGYNSPLHFGNGTRLTVT.